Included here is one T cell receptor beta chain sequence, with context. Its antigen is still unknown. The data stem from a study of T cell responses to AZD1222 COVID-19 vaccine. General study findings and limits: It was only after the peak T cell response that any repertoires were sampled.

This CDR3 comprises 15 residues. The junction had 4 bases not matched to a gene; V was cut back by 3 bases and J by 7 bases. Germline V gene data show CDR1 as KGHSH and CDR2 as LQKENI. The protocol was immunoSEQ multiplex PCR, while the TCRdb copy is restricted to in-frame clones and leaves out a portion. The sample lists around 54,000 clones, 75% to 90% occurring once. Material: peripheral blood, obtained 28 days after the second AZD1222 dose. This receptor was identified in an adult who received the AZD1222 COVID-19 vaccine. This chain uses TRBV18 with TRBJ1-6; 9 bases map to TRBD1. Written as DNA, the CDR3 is TGTGCCAGCTCACCCCGGGACAGGGAAAATTCACCCCTCCACTTT. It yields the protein CASSPRDRENSPLHF. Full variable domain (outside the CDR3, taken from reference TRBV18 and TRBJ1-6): NAGVMQNPRHLVRRRGQEARLRCSPMKGHSHVYWYRQLPEEGLKFMVYLQKENIIDESGMPKERFSAEFPKEGPSILRIQQVVRGDSAAYFCASSPRDRENSPLHFGNGTRLTVT.